This T cell receptor beta chain was identified in a study of T cell responses to AZD1222 COVID-19 vaccine. In its sample, this clone was seen once. Samples with a second dose at about 4 or about 12 weeks were pooled together. Only in-frame clones appear in the TCRdb table, and some are missing; sequencing was by immunoSEQ multiplex PCR. The sample records 150,000 to 200,000 clones, less than 95% being singletons. V shed 0 bases, J shed 4 bases, and the junction held 12 bases outside the gene matches. Germline loops: CDR1 LNHNV, CDR2 YYDKDF (reference sequence). The CDR3 has 19 residues. This clonotype originated in an adult who received the AZD1222 COVID-19 vaccine. This material consisted of peripheral blood, taken 28 days after the second AZD1222 dose. The chain links TRBV15 to TRBJ2-2, with 9 bases that match TRBD2. The CDR3 DNA sequence: TGTGCCACCAGCAGAGATCAAGTTAGCGGGAGTTGGATCACCGGGGAGCTGTTTTTT. Its protein product is CATSRDQVSGSWITGELFF.